Following are 25 T cell receptor beta chains from one sample sequenced in a study of T cell clones after liver transplantation. Clones were sequenced by immunoSEQ multiplex PCR, and TCRdb holds only the in-frame ones, with some missing. This sample has fewer than 65,000 clones; 60% to 80% occur once, and the top ten carry about a tenth. Here the sequenced sample was CD4+ T cells from blood, taken at the 22-month timepoint. The receptors shown here come from a human patient who received a liver transplant. Some T cells may be provided by the graft donor.

J is TRBJ1-1 and V is TRBV2; TRBD1 is a possible D gene (6 bases). The CDR3 totals 14 residues. Trimming removed 6 bases at V and 4 bases at J, with 15 bases between. Germline CDR1 reads SNHLY; CDR2 reads FYNNEI. The CDR3 spells CASRTRGGGTEAFF. DNA for the CDR3: TGTGCCAGCAGGACAAGGGGGGGAGGCACTGAAGCTTTCTTT.

V gene TRBV10-3 combines with J gene TRBJ1-5; D call uncertain. V shed 0 bases and J shed 4 bases, with 7 bases lying between them. The CDR3 loop spans 14 amino acids. Germline-derived CDR1 and CDR2 are ENHRY and SYGVKD. For the CDR3, the DNA is TGTGCCATCAGTGAGTCCGAAGGGAATCAGCCCCAGCATTTT. It specifies CAISESEGNQPQHF.

The CDR3 protein is CAWAGTGGTYGYTF. In DNA, the CDR3 is TGTGCCTGGGCCGGGACAGGGGGTACCTATGGCTACACCTTC. The V call is TRBV30, the J call TRBJ1-2; TRBD1 matches at 11 bases. With 5 bases clipped from V and 4 bases from J, the junction kept 6 bases outside the gene matches. The length of the CDR3 is 14 residues. Germline loops: CDR1 GTSNPN, CDR2 SVGIG (reference sequence). The whole variable domain, remainder taken from reference TRBV30 and TRBJ1-2, is SQTIHQWPATLVQPVGSPLSLECTVEGTSNPNLYWYRQAAGRGLQLLFYSVGIGQISSEVPQNLSASRPQDRQFILSSKKLLLSDSGFYLCAWAGTGGTYGYTFGSGTRLTVV.

V and J are TRBV15 and TRBJ2-3; D is unresolved. Germline V gene sequence: CDR1 LNHNV, CDR2 YYDKDF (reference sequence). This CDR3 contains 14 residues. Trimming shortened V by 3 bases and J by 4 bases, and 11 bases separated the two germline ends. The CDR3 DNA sequence: TGTGCCACCAGCAGGACTTATGGGGCAGATACGCAGTATTTT. This codes for CATSRTYGADTQYF. The full variable domain, with the rest looked up from reference TRBV15 and TRBJ2-3, is DAMVIQNPRYQVTQFGKPVTLSCSQTLNHNVMYWYQQKSSQAPKLLFHYYDKDFNNEADTPDNFQSRRPNTSFCFLDIRSPGLGDTAMYLCATSRTYGADTQYFGPGTRLTVL.

The chain carries TRBV19 and TRBJ2-1, with D possibly TRBD2 on 6 matching bases. The germline V gene encodes CDR1 LNHDA and CDR2 SQIVND (reference sequence). The length of the CDR3 is 13 residues. Between the trimmed V and J ends, which lost 7 bases and 10 bases, there was a span of 17 bases. The CDR3 nucleotides are TGTGCCAGTACCCCGCGGGCCGGAGGGGAGCAGTTCTTC. Amino acid sequence: CASTPRAGGEQFF.

This clone was seen a handful of times. V and J are TRBV18 and TRBJ1-2; D is undetermined. Trimming cost V 5 bases and J 0 bases, with 10 bases left between them. CDR3 size: 14 residues. Germline assignment: CDR1 KGHSH and CDR2 LQKENI. The CDR3 bases are TGTGCCAGCTCAATGACGGATACTAACTATGGCTACACCTTC. Protein product: CASSMTDTNYGYTF.

The chain combines TRBV4-2 with TRBJ1-5; TRBD1 is a possible D gene (6 bases). This CDR3 has 15 residues. V lost 1 base and J lost 7, with 14 bases in between. Germline assignment: CDR1 LGHNA and CDR2 YNFKEQ. The CDR3 is CASSQGQATKQPQHF. As DNA, the CDR3 is TGTGCCAGCAGCCAAGGACAGGCTACCAAGCAGCCCCAGCATTTT.

J is TRBJ1-1 and V is TRBV6-1, with 8 bases aligning to TRBD1. V trimming: 6 bases; J trimming: 6 bases; junction bases outside the gene matches: 12. The V gene's germline CDR1 is MNHNS and CDR2 SASEGT. The CDR3 runs 15 residues. The CDR3 here is CASRPRQGPSAEAFF. The DNA for the CDR3 is TGTGCCAGCAGGCCAAGACAGGGGCCGAGCGCTGAAGCTTTCTTT.

This rearrangement joins TRBV7-2 to TRBJ2-7; 9 positions match TRBD2. Germline V gene sequence: CDR1 SGHTA, CDR2 FQGNSA. J was trimmed by 2 bases and V by 4 bases; bases with no gene match: 3. The CDR3 loop spans 14 amino acids. In DNA, the CDR3 is TGTGCCAGCAGCTATAGCGGGGGCCCCTACGAGCAGTACTTC. Encoded protein: CASSYSGGPYEQYF.

The chain couples TRBV27 to TRBJ1-5; D is possibly TRBD1 (6 bases). Germline assignment: CDR1 MNHEY and CDR2 SMNVEV (reference sequence). V was clipped by 3 bases and J by 2 bases, with 8 bases between them. The CDR3 sequence is 14 residues long. The CDR3 DNA is TGTGCCAGCAGTTTCTCAGGGGGCAATCAGCCCCAGCATTTT. Translated: CASSFSGGNQPQHF.

This clone has just a few counts. The chain recombines TRBV28 with TRBJ2-7; 9 bases map to TRBD1. CDR3 length: 15 amino acids. After removal of 5 bases from V and 1 base from J, the junction contained 6 bases not matched to a gene. Per the germline V gene, CDR1 is MDHEN and CDR2 is SYDVKM. The CDR3 bases are TGTGCCAGCAGTCGGACCGGGACAGGGTCCTACGAGCAGTACTTC. This sequence encodes CASSRTGTGSYEQYF.

V and J are TRBV19 and TRBJ2-5; 11 bases are shared with TRBD1. The junction had 6 bases not matched to a gene; V was cut back by 5 bases and J by 4 bases. The V gene's germline CDR1 is LNHDA and CDR2 SQIVND (reference sequence). This CDR3 spans 15 amino acids. In DNA form, the CDR3 reads TGTGCCAGTAGTTTCCGGACAGGGGGCATAGAGACCCAGTACTTC. It yields the protein CASSFRTGGIETQYF.

This clone was seen just once. The same CDR3 can be traced to other DNA sequences in this sample. This chain links TRBV28 with TRBJ1-2; no clear D gene. The CDR3 length is 12 residues. Germline values: CDR1 MDHEN, CDR2 SYDVKM. V was shortened by 4 bases and J by 3 bases, with 6 bases between the two germline ends. The CDR3 DNA follows: TGTGCCAGCAGTTCTTCAGACTATGGCTACACCTTC. Translated, it gives CASSSSDYGYTF.

J is TRBJ2-7 and V is TRBV6-6, with TRBD1 identical over 8 bases. The V segment lost 10 bases and the J segment 2 bases; nucleotides outside the gene matches: 4. The CDR3 is 12 residues long. Germline CDR1 and CDR2: MNHNY and SVGAGI (reference sequence). CDR3 amino acids: CATGQGAYEQYF. In DNA form, the CDR3 reads TGTGCCACCGGACAGGGTGCCTACGAGCAGTACTTC.

This rearrangement joins TRBV9 to TRBJ2-7, with 11 bases that match TRBD1. Germline V lookup: CDR1 SGDLS, CDR2 YYNGEE. The CDR3 has 14 amino acids. The junction had 4 bases not matched to a gene; V was cut back by 4 bases and J by 4 bases. CDR3 amino acids: CASSFGTGGYEQYF. CDR3 sequence (DNA): TGTGCCAGCAGCTTTGGGACAGGGGGTTACGAGCAGTACTTC.

In this sample, this clone turned up once. J is TRBJ1-5 and V is TRBV28; D is unresolved. The CDR3 totals 16 residues. V lost 2 bases and J lost 6, with 17 bases in between. Germline lookup yields CDR1 MDHEN and CDR2 SYDVKM. CDR3 in DNA: TGTGCCAGCAGTTTAATAGGCGGACGTGGCGGTCAGCCCCAGCATTTT. As protein: CASSLIGGRGGQPQHF.

The V call is TRBV6-5, the J call TRBJ2-4, with TRBD1 matching over 7 bases. The CDR3 runs 16 residues. Unmatched junction bases numbered 4, after V lost 2 bases and J lost 0 bases. From germline, CDR1 is MNHEY and CDR2 SVGAGI. For the CDR3, the DNA is TGTGCCAGCAGTTACGGACAGGCTCTAGCCAAAAACATTCAGTACTTC. It specifies CASSYGQALAKNIQYF.

This sequence joins TRBV30 and TRBJ2-4; D remains unclear. Deletions cut 0 bases from V and 4 bases from J, with 10 bases between. The length of the CDR3 is 14 residues. Germline V lookup: CDR1 GTSNPN, CDR2 SVGIG (reference sequence). CDR3 residues: CAWSVSGSKNIQYF. The CDR3 bases are TGTGCCTGGAGTGTCTCAGGATCTAAAAACATTCAGTACTTC.

As to this clone: The same CDR3 is also encoded by other DNA sequences in this sample. The chain recombines TRBV5-1 with TRBJ1-5; weak D call: TRBD1 (5 bases). The V gene's germline CDR1 is SGHRS and CDR2 YFSETQ. Trimming pared 0 bases from V and 7 bases from J, leaving 11 bases between. This CDR3 spans 14 amino acids. The CDR3 DNA sequence: TGCGCCAGCAGCTTGGGGCAGGGCGGGCAGCCCCAGCATTTT. Protein: CASSLGQGGQPQHF.

This sequence joins TRBV2 and TRBJ1-1; TRBD1 agrees at 8 bases. CDR3 length equals 14 residues. Unmatched junction bases numbered 6, after V lost 5 bases and J lost 4 bases. The germline gives CDR1 SNHLY, CDR2 FYNNEI. CDR3 protein: CASSPDRVLTEAFF. The CDR3 DNA sequence: TGTGCCAGCAGTCCGGACAGGGTTCTCACTGAAGCTTTCTTT. Looking up the rest from reference TRBV2 and TRBJ1-1 gives the full variable domain: EPEVTQTPSHQVTQMGQEVILRCVPISNHLYFYWYRQILGQKVEFLVSFYNNEISEKSEIFDDQFSVERPDGSNFTLKIRSTKLEDSAMYFCASSPDRVLTEAFFGQGTRLTVV.

This clone was picked up one time. The gene calls are TRBV18 and TRBJ2-7; weak D call: TRBD2 (5 bases). The CDR3 extends over 13 amino acids. CDR1 and CDR2 from the germline V gene are KGHSH and LQKENI. The V end was cut by 6 bases, the J end by 9 bases, with 18 bases between. The CDR3 region is CASSPPGFSAQYF. The CDR3 nucleotides are TGTGCCAGCTCCCCTCCTGGGTTTAGCGCGCAGTACTTC. Variable domain in full (rest from reference TRBV18 and TRBJ2-7): NAGVMQNPRHLVRRRGQEARLRCSPMKGHSHVYWYRQLPEEGLKFMVYLQKENIIDESGMPKERFSAEFPKEGPSILRIQQVVRGDSAAYFCASSPPGFSAQYFGPGTRLTVT.

CDR3 region: CASSQDSRGVYGYTF. The CDR3 nucleotides are TGTGCCAGCAGCCAAGATTCGCGAGGGGTATATGGCTACACCTTC. The chain links TRBV4-2 to TRBJ1-2, with D perhaps matching TRBD1 (5 bases). Looked up from germline, CDR1 is LGHNA and CDR2 is YNFKEQ. V lost 0 bases to trimming and J lost 5 bases, with 13 bases between them. This CDR3 spans 15 amino acids.

The chain uses TRBV19 and TRBJ1-4; 7 bases are a match to TRBD1. Germline-derived CDR1 and CDR2 are LNHDA and SQIVND (reference sequence). This CDR3 contains 14 residues. The junction had 5 bases not matched to a gene; V was cut back by 4 bases and J by 6 bases. The CDR3 sequence: CASSTDRRDEKLFF. DNA of the CDR3: TGTGCCAGTAGTACGGACAGGAGGGATGAAAAACTGTTTTTT.

This clone was observed a few times. This sequence joins TRBV6-5 and TRBJ2-2; 11 nucleotides match TRBD2. Germline V CDR1 and CDR2: MNHEY, SVGAGI. The length of the CDR3 is 16 residues. The junction had 2 bases not matched to a gene; V was cut back by 4 bases and J by 1 base. The CDR3 sequence: CASSFSGGENTGELFF. In DNA, the CDR3 is TGTGCCAGCAGTTTTAGCGGGGGGGAGAACACCGGGGAGCTGTTTTTT.

The chain employs TRBV19 and TRBJ2-1, with no clear D. V was cut by 6 bases and J by 3 bases, with 3 bases left in between. Germline CDR1 and CDR2: LNHDA and SQIVND (reference sequence). This CDR3 spans 11 amino acids. The CDR3 sequence: CASRDYNEQFF. CDR3 DNA: TGTGCCAGTAGAGACTACAATGAGCAGTTCTTC.